This TCR beta chain emerged from a study of T cell changes during pregnancy in multiple sclerosis. CDR3 length: 14 residues. Unmatched junction bases numbered 4, after V lost 3 bases and J lost 3 bases. Germline values: CDR1 SEHNR, CDR2 FQNEAQ (reference sequence). Data came from immunoSEQ multiplex PCR; TCRdb stores just in-frame clones and leaves some out. The sample records about 100,000 clones, more than 90% being singletons. The rearrangement joins TRBV7-9 to TRBJ2-7, with 8 bases lining up with TRBD1. The TCR originated in a female donor with multiple sclerosis, enrolled in a pregnancy study. This material consisted of peripheral blood, taken in the second trimester of pregnancy. CDR3 sequence: CASSFGQGGYEQYF. CDR3 sequence (DNA): TGTGCCAGCAGCTTCGGACAGGGTGGCTACGAGCAGTACTTC.